This T cell receptor (beta chain) was documented in a study of blood T cells in healthy people across ages. Primers used in a second PCR of roughly 7 to 12 cycles were a sample-barcoded 5' primer and a J-beta primer mix. TCRdb fed the 5' RACE reads into MiXCR, producing one record per CDR3 protein. The table records about 780,000 distinct CDR3 sequences, 20% to 30% of them present only once. The length of the CDR3 is 15 residues. Trimming took 2 bases from V and 3 from J; bases not matched to a gene: 9. Germline CDR1 reads DFQATT; CDR2 reads SNEGSKA (reference sequence). On this clonotype itself: The antigen remains undetermined.

General study findings and limits: Naive and antigen-experienced cells were not separated, limiting conclusive comparison.

This sample was also put to use in a study of T cells of mothers and their children. In that study: Pairs that are related and pairs that are unrelated have TCR recombination output shaped similarly by thymic selection.

The chain has TRBV20-1 and TRBJ2-7, with 8 nucleotides matching TRBD1. The sequenced sample was blood. This sequence was found in a boy aged 5-17 years in good health. The CDR3 DNA reads as TGCAGTGCTAGACCTGGACAGGGTCCAGACTACGAGCAGTACTTC. Translation gives CSARPGQGPDYEQYF.